The 17 T cell receptor beta chains presented below share a single source sample, sequenced in a study of cytomegalovirus exposure and HLA in healthy donors (dated by TCRdb to between 2016 and 2019). Library preparation used the immunoSEQ multiplex PCR assay. TCRdb mirrors the immuneACCESS table, restricted to in-frame sequences. Some clones are absent from its copies; in checked studies, under half trace to an unresolved V gene, and the reason for the others is unknown. The sample table shows about 120,000 clones, and around 89% are seen once. The top ten clonotypes cover around 6% of the sample. Sequenced material: PBMCs. All receptors derive from a woman aged 18-30 years in good health and CMV-seropositive.

The V call is TRBV7-6, the J call TRBJ2-5, with 15 bases fitting TRBD2. CDR1 is SGHVS, CDR2 FNYEAQ, per germline. Trimming at V came to 5 bases and at J to 0 bases, leaving 4 bases not matched to a gene. This CDR3 spans 17 amino acids. The CDR3 nucleotides are TGTGCCAGCAGCCCCGGACTAGCGGGGGGGTACCAAGAGACCCAGTACTTC. Protein product: CASSPGLAGGYQETQYF.

The rearrangement joins TRBV15 to TRBJ1-5; 9 nucleotides align to TRBD1. The CDR3 has 15 amino acids. CDR1 and CDR2 (germline): LNHNV, YYDKDF (reference sequence). The V and J ends lost 3 bases and 7 bases, in that order; junction bases with no gene match: 7. The CDR3 here is CATSRDRGRRQPQHF. The CDR3 bases are TGTGCCACCAGCAGGGACAGGGGAAGAAGGCAGCCCCAGCATTTT.

This chain connects TRBV6-5 to TRBJ1-3, with D possibly TRBD1 on 5 matching bases. Germline CDR1 reads MNHEY; CDR2 reads SVGAGI. V was pared by 0 bases and J by 4 bases, with 10 bases between. This CDR3 has 15 residues. CDR3 sequence (DNA): TGTGCCAGCAGTTACTCGGGAGGGGCCGGAAACACCATATATTTT. Residues: CASSYSGGAGNTIYF.

The rearrangement uses TRBV11-3 and TRBJ1-1; TRBD1 is a possible D gene (5 bases). This CDR3 contains 12 residues. Looked up from germline, CDR1 is SGHNT and CDR2 is YENEEA. Trimming stripped 5 bases from V and 9 bases from J, with 13 bases between. The CDR3 reads CASSIGAQQAFF. The CDR3 DNA sequence: TGTGCCAGCAGCATTGGGGCGCAGCAAGCTTTCTTT.

This clone has just one count. This chain links TRBV10-3 with TRBJ1-2; D might be TRBD1 (6 bases). V dropped 6 bases and J dropped 2 bases, with 10 bases sitting between them. The germline CDR1 and CDR2 sequences are ENHRY and SYGVKD. This CDR3 has 13 residues. The chain's CDR3 is CAISEQGNYGYTF. CDR3 nucleotide sequence: TGTGCCATCAGCGAACAGGGAAACTATGGCTACACCTTC.

The chain is built from TRBV7-6 and TRBJ2-2, with 7 bases lining up with TRBD1. The CDR3 spans 14 residues. V lost 5 bases to trimming and J lost 4 bases; unmatched junction nucleotides: 4. CDR1 and CDR2 (germline): SGHVS, FNYEAQ. The CDR3 nucleotides are TGTGCCAGCAGCCTCACAGGGGCCACCGGGGAGCTGTTTTTT. It translates to CASSLTGATGELFF. Full variable domain (rest looked up from reference TRBV7-6 and TRBJ2-2): GAGVSQSPRYKVTKRGQDVALRCDPISGHVSLYWYRQALGQGPEFLTYFNYEAQQDKSGLPNDRFSAERPEGSISTLTIQRTEQRDSAMYRCASSLTGATGELFFGEGSRLTVL.

The V call is TRBV29-1, the J call TRBJ2-3; TRBD1 matches 9 bases. Germline V gene sequence: CDR1 SQVTM, CDR2 ANQGSEA. The V and J ends lost 6 bases and 6 bases, in that order; junction bases with no gene match: 4. This CDR3 region has 12 residues. The CDR3 reads CSVRQGVDTQYF. The CDR3 region has the DNA TGCAGCGTCCGACAGGGGGTGGATACGCAGTATTTT.

The chain links TRBV5-5 to TRBJ2-3; D gene unclear. Per the germline V gene, CDR1 is SGHKS and CDR2 is YYEKEE (reference sequence). Trimming took off 2 bases at V and 0 bases at J, with 10 bases between the two ends. The CDR3 has 15 residues. CDR3 amino acids: CASSFQVVSTDTQYF. The CDR3 DNA follows: TGTGCCAGCAGCTTTCAGGTGGTTAGCACAGATACGCAGTATTTT.

This clone came up once. V gene TRBV7-2 combines with J gene TRBJ2-3; TRBD2 aligns across 11 bases. The ends lost 5 bases at V and 4 bases at J; junction bases unmatched: 8. Per germline, CDR1 SGHTA and CDR2 FQGNSA. The CDR3 sequence is 16 residues long. The CDR3 loop is CASSATSGSVADTQYF. The CDR3 bases are TGTGCCAGCAGCGCTACTAGCGGGAGTGTCGCAGATACGCAGTATTTT.

J is TRBJ2-1 and V is TRBV11-3; TRBD2 aligns across 9 bases. The CDR3 sequence is 15 residues long. The V gene's germline CDR1 is SGHNT and CDR2 YENEEA. V trimming: 4 bases; J trimming: 3 bases; junction bases outside the gene matches: 4. The CDR3 loop is CASSSSGKVYNEQFF. For the CDR3, the DNA is TGTGCCAGCAGCTCTAGCGGGAAGGTCTACAATGAGCAGTTCTTC.

The rearrangement uses TRBV2 and TRBJ1-5; a weak D match, TRBD1 (6 bases). This CDR3 is built from 15 residues. CDR1 SNHLY and CDR2 FYNNEI come from the germline V gene. V was trimmed by 5 bases and J by 3 bases, leaving 14 bases between them. The CDR3 here is CASSILRGANQPQHF. In DNA, the CDR3 is TGTGCCAGCAGTATCCTCCGGGGGGCCAATCAGCCCCAGCATTTT.

This chain connects TRBV19 to TRBJ2-5; D is unclear. The CDR3 covers 14 residues. CDR1 is LNHDA, CDR2 SQIVND, per germline (reference sequence). With 5 bases removed from V and 1 base from J, the gap between germline ends came to 11 bases. The CDR3 protein is CASSASPGQETQYF. CDR3 DNA: TGTGCCAGTAGTGCATCCCCGGGCCAAGAGACCCAGTACTTC.

This clone was recorded once. This chain connects TRBV7-2 to TRBJ1-2; D remains ambiguous. Trimming removed 5 bases at V and 4 bases at J, with 14 bases between. Germline V gene lookup returns CDR1 SGHTA and CDR2 FQGNSA. The CDR3 runs 14 residues. The chain's CDR3 is CASSLGVRGYGYTF. In nucleotides, the CDR3 is TGTGCCAGCAGCCTAGGAGTACGGGGCTATGGCTACACCTTC.

The rearrangement uses TRBV7-2 and TRBJ2-5, with D hard to call. The V end was cut by 1 base, the J end by 5 bases, with 8 bases between. Germline V CDR1 and CDR2: SGHTA, FQGNSA. The CDR3 runs to 13 residues. The CDR3 sequence is CASSLDTVETQYF. The CDR3 DNA reads TGTGCCAGCAGCTTAGATACGGTGGAGACCCAGTACTTC.

The chain combines TRBV29-1 with TRBJ2-1, with no clear D. There are 11 residues in the CDR3. V shed 5 bases and J shed 5 bases, with 7 bases lying between them. Germline-derived CDR1 and CDR2 are SQVTM and ANQGSEA. The CDR3 loop reads CSVSRDNEQFF. The CDR3 DNA reads as TGCAGCGTTTCGAGAGACAATGAGCAGTTCTTC.

The V and J genes are TRBV7-6 and TRBJ2-7; TRBD1 might be the D (6 bases). The germline V gene has CDR1 SGHVS and CDR2 FNYEAQ. V lost 5 bases, J lost 5 bases, and 10 bases lay in between. This CDR3 region has 12 residues. The DNA of the CDR3 is TGTGCCAGCAGCGGACAGTCTGACGAGCAGTACTTC. Translated, it gives CASSGQSDEQYF.

The chain is built from TRBV2 and TRBJ1-1, with TRBD1 matching over 7 bases. CDR3 size: 14 residues. Germline assignment: CDR1 SNHLY and CDR2 FYNNEI. Trimming removed 6 bases from V and 4 bases from J; junction bases left unmatched: 8. CDR3 nucleotide sequence: TGTGCCAGCAGGAGATCAGGGGGAGGCACTGAAGCTTTCTTT. Protein: CASRRSGGGTEAFF. The whole variable domain, remainder taken from reference TRBV2 and TRBJ1-1, is EPEVTQTPSHQVTQMGQEVILRCVPISNHLYFYWYRQILGQKVEFLVSFYNNEISEKSEIFDDQFSVERPDGSNFTLKIRSTKLEDSAMYFCASRRSGGGTEAFFGQGTRLTVV.